This T cell receptor (beta chain) is drawn from a study of T cells after posttransplantation cyclophosphamide (dated by TCRdb to 2016 to 2017). For the wider study: The study tracked T cell repertoire reconstitution by TRB sequencing after myeloablative bone marrow transplantation using posttransplantation cyclophosphamide as GVHD prophylaxis. In 3 patients, TRB sequencing was also performed on up to 3 more blood samples taken 2 to 5.2 years after transplant, and in 4 patients, pretransplant blood was also TRB-sequenced. Because TRA and TRB clonality correlated tightly in 8 to 10 samples, the subsequent TCR analyses were limited to TRB only. Samples from roughly 32 PTCy-treated patients, along with samples from around 16 of their related bone marrow donors, underwent antigen receptor sequencing. Public TRB sequences were checked against a database of over 3,500 sequences associated with responses to pathogens, tumor antigens, self-antigens and alloantigens. Blood from every one of the 30 or so PTCy patients who had 1-year posttransplant specimens underwent TRB sequencing.

From the cysteine through the phenylalanine, the CDR3 covers 14 amino acids. The read is trimmed to its CDR3 DNA, 42 bases read in frame from base 1. Here V drops 4 bases and J drops 4 bases, and the junction holds 2 bases not matched to any gene. In the germline V gene, CDR1 corresponds to MDHEN and CDR2 to SYDVKM. Here is what the overall study found, with its caveats: At 1-2 months, donor-recipient similarity was low but rose over the first year, and the later blood repertoires were often dominated by donor CD8+ memory clones. Across a few dozen patients, TRB clonality was highly associated with recipient CMV seropositivity and CMV reactivation, and diversity in PTCy patients was similar to diversity in CNI/methotrexate controls. The TRB repertoires of T cells infiltrating skin or the GI tract showed only limited overlap with the TRB repertoires found in blood.

Genomic DNA was used for TRB sequencing, which was performed with the immunoSEQ assay at survey resolution or with the hsTCRB kit. Under the source paper's analysis protocol: The immunoSEQ software was used for initial read processing, and the LymphoSeq R package was used for repertoire analyses. Clonality was calculated as 1 minus normalized Shannon entropy, and the Gini coefficient was also calculated for each TRB dataset. Phenotypes of unsorted samples were inferred by mapping TRB sequences from sorted subsets of the recipient or donor onto unsorted samples of the same recipient. Held by TCRdb, this immuneACCESS table contains in-frame sequences only and omits some clones. Under half of the omission traces to an unresolved V gene where checked; the cause of the rest is unknown. V, J and clone size are taken as reported in that table, and D and trimming were inferred from the DNA itself. The sample data list about 4,000 clones, and roughly three quarters of these were observed just once. Clones ranked in the top ten supply over 40% of the sample.

A note on this clone: There is no known antigen for this receptor. No clone much larger than this one lies a single base away; base qualities are absent.

The treatment or condition label corresponds to: high-dose cyclophosphamide on days +3 and +4 as single-agent GVHD prophylaxis. Patients in the PTCy group got busulfan and fludarabine conditioning, a marrow graft from a related or unrelated donor, and cyclophosphamide on days +3 and +4. The PTCy-treated patients were drawn from a prospective, multi-institutional clinical trial. Peripheral blood and bone marrow mononuclear cells were isolated by Ficoll-Hypaque density centrifugation and were cryopreserved. Sorting of CD4+ and CD8+ T cells, including naive and memory subsets, was performed by FACS on a FACSAria II.

The sequence was collected from a female patient in her thirties or forties who received an allogeneic stem cell transplant from a related donor, was CMV-positive, and had no GVHD. Some T cells seen after a transplant may have their origin in the graft donor. Sequences were derived from CD8+ T cells sorted from PBMCs, sampled around 1,200 days after allogeneic stem cell transplant with posttransplant cyclophosphamide. The rearranged segments are TRBV28 and TRBJ1-5, and TRBD1 matches 9 of the central bases. In nucleotides, the sequence is TGTGCCAGCAGTTGGGGACAGGGAAATCAGCCCCAGCATTTT. It translates as CASSWGQGNQPQHF.